Below are 9 T cell receptor beta chains sequenced from a single sample in a study of PD-1 blockade in classical Hodgkin lymphoma. The protocol was immunoSEQ multiplex PCR, while the TCRdb copy is restricted to in-frame clones and leaves out a portion. Of about 54,000 clones in the sample, approximately 90% were seen once. Exposure to brentuximab vedotin varied, and each patient had relapsed following autologous stem cell transplantation. Sequencing used peripheral blood mononuclear cells (PBMCs), obtained before the second cycle of nivolumab. The receptors shown here come from a human donor with classical Hodgkin lymphoma.

The sample holds one count of this clone. The chain couples TRBV6-1 to TRBJ2-3; D gene uncertain. The V end was cut by 9 bases, the J end by 2 bases, with 9 bases between. The length of the CDR3 is 12 residues. Germline values: CDR1 MNHNS, CDR2 SASEGT. The CDR3 here is CARSFNTDTQYF. DNA for the CDR3: TGTGCCAGGTCCTTTAACACAGATACGCAGTATTTT.

In its sample, this clone was seen once. The chain recombines TRBV30 with TRBJ2-7; perhaps TRBD2 as D (5 bases). The germline V and J ends were trimmed by 3 bases and 0 bases, with 12 bases remaining between them. This CDR3 comprises 14 residues. Looked up from germline, CDR1 is GTSNPN and CDR2 is SVGIG (reference sequence). CDR3 protein: CAWRVAPSSYEQYF. Here the CDR3 DNA reads TGTGCCTGGAGGGTAGCGCCGAGCTCCTACGAGCAGTACTTC.

The chain employs TRBV5-4 and TRBJ2-2, with 13 positions matching TRBD2. In germline, CDR1 is SGHNT, CDR2 YYREEE (reference sequence). J lost 4 bases, V lost 4 bases, and 7 bases had no gene match. This CDR3 has 17 amino acids. CDR3 loop: CASSLRLAGGGTGELFF. As DNA, the CDR3 is TGTGCCAGCAGCCTCCGACTAGCGGGGGGAGGCACCGGGGAGCTGTTTTTT.

The rearrangement joins TRBV29-1 to TRBJ2-3, with 16 bases lining up with TRBD2. CDR3 length: 14 amino acids. The V segment lost 6 bases and the J segment 6 bases; nucleotides outside the gene matches: 3. The germline V gene has CDR1 SQVTM and CDR2 ANQGSEA. CDR3 sequence reads: CSVMGLAGGDTQYF. The CDR3 DNA reads TGCAGCGTGATGGGACTAGCGGGGGGGGATACGCAGTATTTT.

The chain links TRBV19 to TRBJ1-5, with D perhaps matching TRBD1 (5 bases). The V end was cut by 3 bases, the J end by 2 bases, with 11 bases between. Looked up from germline, CDR1 is LNHDA and CDR2 is SQIVND (reference sequence). The CDR3 length is 15 residues. CDR3 bases: TGTGCCAGTAGTATTGGGGGATACGGCAATCAGCCCCAGCATTTT. It codes for CASSIGGYGNQPQHF.

V and J are TRBV4-2 and TRBJ2-7; D might be TRBD1 (6 bases). V shed 1 base and J shed 7 bases, with 23 bases lying between them. The CDR3 has 17 amino acids. The germline gives CDR1 LGHNA, CDR2 YNFKEQ. CDR3 region: CASSQGGGGYDYREQYF. The CDR3 DNA reads TGTGCCAGCAGCCAAGGGGGTGGGGGCTACGATTATCGAGAGCAGTACTTC.

The chain couples TRBV18 to TRBJ2-7; D might be TRBD1 (5 bases). The CDR3 loop spans 13 amino acids. Germline V gives CDR1 KGHSH, CDR2 LQKENI. The V and J ends lost 5 bases and 2 bases respectively, with 10 bases between them. The CDR3 reads CASSADRAYEQYF. CDR3 DNA: TGTGCCAGCTCAGCTGACAGAGCCTACGAGCAGTACTTC.

V gene TRBV7-3 combines with J gene TRBJ2-3; a weak D match, TRBD2 (5 bases). The CDR3 covers 16 residues. V lost 2 bases, J lost 0 bases, and 12 bases lay in between. Germline V gene sequence: CDR1 SGHTA, CDR2 FQGTGA. CDR3 bases: TGTGCCAGCAGCTTAGGTGGCGGGCTAAGCACAGATACGCAGTATTTT. As protein: CASSLGGGLSTDTQYF.

This chain joins TRBV2 and TRBJ1-1; D gene uncertain. V was trimmed by 1 base and J by 4 bases, leaving 4 bases between them. The length of the CDR3 is 12 residues. CDR1 SNHLY and CDR2 FYNNEI come from the germline V gene. DNA for the CDR3: TGTGCCAGCAGTGAAGGGGGCACTGAAGCTTTCTTT. Its protein product is CASSEGGTEAFF.